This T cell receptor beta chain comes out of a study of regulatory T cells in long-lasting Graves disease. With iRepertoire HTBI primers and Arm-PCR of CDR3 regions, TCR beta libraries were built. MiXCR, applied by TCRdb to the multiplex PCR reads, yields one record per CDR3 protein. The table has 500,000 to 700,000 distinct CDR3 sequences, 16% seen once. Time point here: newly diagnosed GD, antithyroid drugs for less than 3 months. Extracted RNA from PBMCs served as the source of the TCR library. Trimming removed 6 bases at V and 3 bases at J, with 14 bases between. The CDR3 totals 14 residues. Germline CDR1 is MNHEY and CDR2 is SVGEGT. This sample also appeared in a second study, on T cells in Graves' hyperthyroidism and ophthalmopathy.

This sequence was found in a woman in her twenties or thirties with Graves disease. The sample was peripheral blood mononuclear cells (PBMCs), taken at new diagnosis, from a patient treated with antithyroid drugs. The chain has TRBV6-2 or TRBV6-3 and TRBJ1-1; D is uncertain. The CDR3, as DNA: TGTGCCAGCAGCCCAAAGGTCCCAGACACTGAAGCTTTCTTT. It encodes CASSPKVPDTEAFF.